The 11 T cell receptor beta chains below come from one sample, sequenced in a study of T and B cells in COVID-19 patients. Blood genomic DNA input for TRB amplification was 250-500 ng. TRB rearrangements were amplified by multiplex PCR with BIOMED2 TRB-A/B primers. MiXCR, applied by TCRdb to the multiplex PCR reads, yields one record per CDR3 protein. This table has roughly 11,000 distinct CDR3 sequences, 25% to 30% appearing once. Sequenced material: blood. The receptors shown here come from a human donor who had recovered from COVID-19.

The chain uses TRBV29-1 and TRBJ2-3; a weak D match, TRBD1 (5 bases). CDR1 is SQVTM and CDR2 is ANQGSEA in the germline V gene. V was trimmed by 8 bases and J by 3 bases, leaving 12 bases between them. The CDR3 covers 12 residues. Here the CDR3 reads CSLFDSTDTQYF. The CDR3 DNA reads TGCAGCCTATTCGACAGTACAGATACGCAGTATTTT.

This CDR3 is CASSPTQGTTEAFF. The CDR3 nucleotides are TGTGCCAGCAGCCCCACTCAGGGGACCACTGAAGCTTTCTTT. The J gene is TRBJ1-1, the V gene TRBV11-3, with D maybe TRBD1 (6 bases). The CDR3 is 14 residues long. Trimming shortened V by 5 bases and J by 4 bases, and 14 bases separated the two germline ends. Germline V lookup: CDR1 SGHNT, CDR2 YENEEA.

CDR3 sequence: CASSFDRGEANYGYTF. CDR3 DNA: TGTGCCAGCAGCTTCGACAGGGGAGAAGCGAACTATGGCTACACCTTC. The rearrangement uses TRBV5-6 and TRBJ1-2; 8 bases are shared with TRBD1. The length of the CDR3 is 16 residues. The junction had 8 bases not matched to a gene; V was cut back by 2 bases and J by 2 bases. The germline gives CDR1 SGHDT, CDR2 YYEEEE.

The chain links TRBV10-3 to TRBJ2-7; D ambiguous. V lost 1 base to trimming and J lost 5 bases, with 3 bases between them. The CDR3 loop spans 11 amino acids. Germline V gene lookup returns CDR1 ENHRY and CDR2 SYGVKD. DNA for the CDR3: TGTGCCATCAGTGAGTACCACGAGCAGTACTTC. Amino acid sequence: CAISEYHEQYF.

On this clonotype itself: A clone one base away is much larger, so this may be a read error. J is TRBJ2-1 and V is TRBV13; 7 bases line up with TRBD1. CDR3 length: 12 residues. CDR1 and CDR2 (germline): PRHDT, FYEKMQ (reference sequence). CDR3 DNA: TGTGCCAGCCTGCTAGGGGGCAATGAGGAGTTCTTC. This translates into CASLLGGNEEFF. The full variable domain, its missing parts supplied by reference TRBV13 and TRBJ2-1, is AAGVIQSPRHLIKEKRETATLKCYPIPRHDTVYWYQQGPGQDPQFLISFYEKMQSDKGSIPDRFSAQQFSDYHSELNMSSLELGDSALYFCASLLGGNEEFFGPGTRLTVL.

The chain uses TRBV4-3 and TRBJ1-3; 8 nucleotides match TRBD1. The V segment lost 5 bases and the J segment 4 bases; nucleotides outside the gene matches: 7. Germline CDR1 and CDR2: LGHNA and YSLEER. The CDR3 runs 15 residues. The CDR3 loop reads CASSTQGGTGNTIYF. The DNA for the CDR3 is TGCGCCAGCAGCACACAGGGGGGAACCGGAAACACCATATATTTT.

This clonotype is classed as medium-sized. This sequence joins TRBV12-3 or TRBV12-4 and TRBJ2-1, with D perhaps being TRBD1 or TRBD2 (5 bases each). The germline V and J ends were trimmed by 8 bases and 10 bases, with 15 bases remaining between them. This CDR3 has 12 amino acids. The CDR3 region is CASYSGAGEQFF. CDR3 DNA sequence: TGTGCCAGCTACTCCGGGGCAGGAGAGCAGTTCTTC.

In this sample, this clonotype turned up once. The chain recombines TRBV24-1 with TRBJ2-3, with D perhaps TRBD1 (5 bases). This CDR3 spans 15 amino acids. Trimming took 4 bases from V and 1 from J, leaving 11 bases between them. In germline, CDR1 is KGHDR, CDR2 SFDVKD. CDR3 in DNA: TGTGCCACCAGTGACCCCAGGGCCCGCACAGATACGCAGTATTTT. It specifies CATSDPRARTDTQYF.

This clonotype was seen more than once but under ten times. The rearrangement joins TRBV6-2 or TRBV6-3 to TRBJ1-4, with a possible D match to TRBD1 (5 bases). Trimming cost V 2 bases and J 5 bases, with 15 bases left between them. Germline lookup yields CDR1 MNHEY and CDR2 SVGEGT. CDR3 length: 16 amino acids. The CDR3, as DNA: TGTGCCAGCAGTTACCCGGAGGGACGGCCCAATGAAAAACTGTTTTTT. Amino acids: CASSYPEGRPNEKLFF.

This clonotype was detected ten times or more. The V call is TRBV27, the J call TRBJ1-5, with 11 bases identical to TRBD1. This CDR3 spans 15 amino acids. The V and J ends lost 5 bases and 5 bases, in that order; junction bases with no gene match: 5. Per the germline V gene, CDR1 is MNHEY and CDR2 is SMNVEV (reference sequence). Written as DNA, the CDR3 is TGTGCCAGCAGTCCCCCGGGACAGGGGGATCAGCCCCAGCATTTT. Protein: CASSPPGQGDQPQHF.

In this sample, this clonotype turned up a few times. The chain has TRBV6-5 and TRBJ2-5, with TRBD1 identical over 9 bases. CDR1 and CDR2 from the germline V gene are MNHEY and SVGAGI. The V gene end was trimmed by 4 bases and the J gene end by 5 bases; junction bases not matched to a gene: 11. The CDR3 has 16 residues. CDR3 DNA: TGTGCCAGCAGTTTACAAACCCCTGGACAGGGGGAGACCCAGTACTTC. Translating it yields CASSLQTPGQGETQYF.